The 7 T cell receptor beta chains below come from one sample, sequenced in a study of blood T cell repertoires in COVID-19. Using immunoSEQ multiplex PCR, the repertoire was profiled, and TCRdb retains in-frame clones only, with some absent. The sample consists of under 250,000 clones, 82% of them appearing once. Sequenced: peripheral blood. These receptors all come from a woman in her 70s with COVID-19, enrolled during active disease.

V usage is TRBV10-3 and J usage is TRBJ1-1; no reliable D call. Per germline, CDR1 ENHRY and CDR2 SYGVKD. There are 13 residues in the CDR3. The V end lost 0 bases, the J end lost 6 bases, and 8 bases lay between the germline ends. CDR3 bases: TGTGCCATCAGTGAGTCACAATCTTCTGAAGCTTTCTTT. Residues: CAISESQSSEAFF.

The chain has TRBV5-1 and TRBJ2-6, with D perhaps matching TRBD1 (5 bases). V was pared by 6 bases and J by 0 bases, with 25 bases between. The germline CDR1 and CDR2 sequences are SGHRS and YFSETQ. This CDR3 is built from 20 residues. The CDR3 DNA reads as TGCGCCAGCAAGTTAGGTATATTAGACAGTCGGAGCTCTGGGGCCAACGTCCTGACTTTC. Amino acids: CASKLGILDSRSSGANVLTF.

The gene calls are TRBV19 and TRBJ2-3, with D perhaps TRBD2 (5 bases). In germline, CDR1 is LNHDA, CDR2 SQIVND (reference sequence). The CDR3 runs 14 residues. Trimming shortened V by 3 bases and J by 2 bases, and 9 bases separated the two germline ends. CDR3 DNA: TGTGCCAGTAGTATCGGGGTATCCACAGATACGCAGTATTTT. This encodes CASSIGVSTDTQYF.

This clone has a handful of counts. The chain is built from TRBV30 and TRBJ1-2; tentatively, D is TRBD1 (5 bases). V lost 0 bases and J 8 bases, leaving 13 bases between the germline ends. In germline, CDR1 is GTSNPN, CDR2 SVGIG (reference sequence). The CDR3 length is 13 residues. The CDR3 bases are TGTGCCTGGAGTGTAGGGGCAGGGTTGGGCTACACCTTC. Its translation: CAWSVGAGLGYTF.

The rearrangement uses TRBV7-9 and TRBJ1-2; 8 bases are shared with TRBD1. V lost 5 bases and J lost 1; bases outside the gene matches: 6. This CDR3 spans 15 amino acids. In germline, CDR1 is SEHNR, CDR2 FQNEAQ (reference sequence). The CDR3 sequence: CASSLGQGHNYGYTF. CDR3 nucleotide sequence: TGTGCCAGCAGCCTAGGACAGGGCCATAACTATGGCTACACCTTC. Full variable domain (remainder filled in from reference TRBV7-9 and TRBJ1-2): DTGVSQNPRHKITKRGQNVTFRCDPISEHNRLYWYRQTLGQGPEFLTYFQNEAQLEKSRLLSDRFSAERPKGSFSTLEIQRTEQGDSAMYLCASSLGQGHNYGYTFGSGTRLTVV.

V usage is TRBV27 and J usage is TRBJ1-5, with TRBD1 matching 11 bases. The germline V gene encodes CDR1 MNHEY and CDR2 SMNVEV (reference sequence). The CDR3 totals 17 residues. The ends lost 6 bases at V and 0 bases at J; junction bases unmatched: 7. The CDR3 sequence: CASRGQGAWDSNQPQHF. The DNA for the CDR3 is TGTGCCAGCAGAGGACAGGGGGCGTGGGATAGCAATCAGCCCCAGCATTTT.

V is TRBV21-1 and J is TRBJ1-1. TRBV21-1 is a recognized pseudogene. This CDR3 has 16 amino acids. In DNA form, the CDR3 reads TGTGCCAGCAGCAAAGGGGGAGGTAGCATGAACACTGAAGCTTTCTTT. It specifies CASSKGGGSMNTEAFF.